This T cell receptor beta chain was recorded in a study of cytomegalovirus exposure and HLA in healthy donors. Study context: Of some 410 genotyped donors, roughly 81% grouped in the Caucasian-associated ancestry cluster.

The CDR3 has 18 residues. V was pared by 1 base and J by 2 bases, with 5 bases of the junction left unmatched. Per the germline V gene, CDR1 is KGHSH and CDR2 is LQKENI. Study-wide results and limits: HLA restriction was apparent for most CMV-associated TCR beta chains in a later analysis.

With regard to this clone: Its cognate antigen is unknown.

PCR involved 60 Vbeta and 13 Jbeta primers. TCRdb's table, derived via immunoSEQ multiplex PCR, lists solely in-frame clones and lacks some. The sample records 200,000 to 250,000 clones, approximately 82% being singletons. The sequence was obtained from a male donor in good health and CMV-seronegative. Specimen: PBMCs. V usage is TRBV18 and J usage is TRBJ2-2; TRBD2 matches 12 bases. CDR3 amino acids: CASSPRLAGDSNTGELFF. The CDR3 region has the DNA TGTGCCAGCTCACCACGACTAGCGGGAGATTCTAACACCGGGGAGCTGTTTTTT.